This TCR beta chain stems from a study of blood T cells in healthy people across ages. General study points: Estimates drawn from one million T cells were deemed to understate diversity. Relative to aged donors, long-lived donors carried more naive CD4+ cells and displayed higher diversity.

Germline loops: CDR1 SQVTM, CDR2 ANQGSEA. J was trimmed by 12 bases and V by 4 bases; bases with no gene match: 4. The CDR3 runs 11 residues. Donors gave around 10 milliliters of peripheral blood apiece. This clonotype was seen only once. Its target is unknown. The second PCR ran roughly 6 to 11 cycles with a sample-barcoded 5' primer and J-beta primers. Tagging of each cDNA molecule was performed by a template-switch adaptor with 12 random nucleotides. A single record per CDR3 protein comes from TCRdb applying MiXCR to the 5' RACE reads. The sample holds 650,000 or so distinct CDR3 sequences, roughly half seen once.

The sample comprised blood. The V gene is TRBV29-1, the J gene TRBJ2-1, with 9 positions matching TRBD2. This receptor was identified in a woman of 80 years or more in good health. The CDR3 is CSVALAGVQFF. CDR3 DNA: TGCAGCGTTGCCTTAGCGGGAGTGCAGTTCTTC.